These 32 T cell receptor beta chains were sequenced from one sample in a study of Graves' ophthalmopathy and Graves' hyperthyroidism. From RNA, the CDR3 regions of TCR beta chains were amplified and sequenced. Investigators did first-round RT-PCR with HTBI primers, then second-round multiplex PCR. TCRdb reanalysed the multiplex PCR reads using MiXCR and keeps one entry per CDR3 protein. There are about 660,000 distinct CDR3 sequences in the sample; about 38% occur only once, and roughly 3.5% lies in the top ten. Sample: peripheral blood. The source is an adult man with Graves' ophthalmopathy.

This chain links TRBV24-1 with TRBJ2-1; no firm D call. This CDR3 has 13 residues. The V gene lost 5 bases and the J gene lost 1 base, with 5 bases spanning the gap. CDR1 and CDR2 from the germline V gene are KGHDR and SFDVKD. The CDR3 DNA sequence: TGTGCCACCAGTGTGGGATCCTACAATGAGCAGTTCTTC. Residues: CATSVGSYNEQFF.

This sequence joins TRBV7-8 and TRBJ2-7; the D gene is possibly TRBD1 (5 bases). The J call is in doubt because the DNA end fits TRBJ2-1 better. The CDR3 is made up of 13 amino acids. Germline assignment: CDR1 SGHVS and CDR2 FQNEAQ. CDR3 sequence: CASSTQGYNEQFF. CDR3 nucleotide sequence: TGTGCCAGCAGTACGCAGGGCTACAATGAGCAGTTCTTC.

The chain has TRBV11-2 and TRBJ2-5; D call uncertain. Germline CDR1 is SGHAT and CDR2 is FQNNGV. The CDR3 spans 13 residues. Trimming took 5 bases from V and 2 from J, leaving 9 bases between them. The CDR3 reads CASSQNTQETQYF. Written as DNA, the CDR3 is TGTGCCAGCAGCCAAAATACGCAAGAGACCCAGTACTTC.

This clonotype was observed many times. CDR3 DNA sequence: TGCAGTGCTAGAGTACAGGTGGACTATGGCTACACCTTC. Its protein is CSARVQVDYGYTF. The chain couples TRBV20-1 to TRBJ1-2; possibly TRBD1 for D (5 bases). The CDR3 spans 13 residues. V was shortened by 1 base and J by 3 bases, with 9 bases between the two germline ends. The germline CDR1 and CDR2 sequences are DFQATT and SNEGSKA (reference sequence).

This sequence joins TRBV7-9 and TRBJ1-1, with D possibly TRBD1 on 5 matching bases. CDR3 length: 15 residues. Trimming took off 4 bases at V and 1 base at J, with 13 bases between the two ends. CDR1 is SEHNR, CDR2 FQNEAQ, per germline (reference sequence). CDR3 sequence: CASSSGLARNTEAFF. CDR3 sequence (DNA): TGTGCCAGCAGCTCGGGACTAGCGAGGAACACTGAAGCTTTCTTT.

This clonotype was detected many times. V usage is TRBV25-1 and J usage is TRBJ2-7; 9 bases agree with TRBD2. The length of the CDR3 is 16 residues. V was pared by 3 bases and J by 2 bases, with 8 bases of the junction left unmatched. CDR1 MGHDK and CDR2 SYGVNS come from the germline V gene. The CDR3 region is CASSDWRGGGAYEQYF. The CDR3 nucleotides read TGTGCCAGCAGTGATTGGCGCGGGGGGGGAGCCTACGAGCAGTACTTC.

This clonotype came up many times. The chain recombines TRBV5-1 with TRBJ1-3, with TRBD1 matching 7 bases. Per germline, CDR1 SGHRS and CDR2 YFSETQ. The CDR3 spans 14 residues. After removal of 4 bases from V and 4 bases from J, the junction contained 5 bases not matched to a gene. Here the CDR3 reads CASSGGTAGNTIYF. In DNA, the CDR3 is TGCGCCAGCAGCGGAGGGACAGCAGGAAACACCATATATTTT.

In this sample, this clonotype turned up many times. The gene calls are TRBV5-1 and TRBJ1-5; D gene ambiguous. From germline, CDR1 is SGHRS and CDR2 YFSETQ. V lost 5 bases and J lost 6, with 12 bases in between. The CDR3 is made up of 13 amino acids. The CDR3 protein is CASSMGFGQPQHF. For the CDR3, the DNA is TGCGCCAGCAGTATGGGGTTCGGTCAGCCCCAGCATTTT.

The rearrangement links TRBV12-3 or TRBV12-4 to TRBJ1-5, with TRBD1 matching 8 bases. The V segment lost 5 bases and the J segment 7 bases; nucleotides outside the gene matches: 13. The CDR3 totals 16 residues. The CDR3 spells CASSPSPGQGGQPQHF. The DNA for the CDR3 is TGTGCCAGCAGTCCATCCCCAGGACAGGGAGGGCAGCCCCAGCATTTT.

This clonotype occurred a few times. The CDR3 DNA reads TGTGCCTGGAGTGTGGCAGGGTTACAAGAGACCCAGTACTTC. As protein: CAWSVAGLQETQYF. The chain carries TRBV30 and TRBJ2-5; possibly TRBD1 for D (5 bases). From germline, CDR1 is GTSNPN and CDR2 SVGIG (reference sequence). V lost 0 bases, J lost 2 bases, and 10 bases lay in between. This CDR3 contains 14 residues.

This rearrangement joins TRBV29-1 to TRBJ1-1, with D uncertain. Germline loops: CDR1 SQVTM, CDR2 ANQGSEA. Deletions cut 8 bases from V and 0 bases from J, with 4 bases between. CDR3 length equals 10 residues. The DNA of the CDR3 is TGCAGCTTCTTGAACACTGAAGCTTTCTTT. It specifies CSFLNTEAFF.

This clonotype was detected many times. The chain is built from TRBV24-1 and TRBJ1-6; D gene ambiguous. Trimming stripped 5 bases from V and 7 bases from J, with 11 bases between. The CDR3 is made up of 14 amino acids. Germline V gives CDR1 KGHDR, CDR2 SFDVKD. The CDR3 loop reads CATSARRENSPLHF. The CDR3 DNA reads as TGTGCCACCAGTGCCCGACGGGAAAATTCACCCCTCCACTTT.

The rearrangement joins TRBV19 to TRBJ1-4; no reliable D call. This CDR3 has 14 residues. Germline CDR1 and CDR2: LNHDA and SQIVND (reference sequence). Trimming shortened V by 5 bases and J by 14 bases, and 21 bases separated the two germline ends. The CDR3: CASSLPGSMKRLFF. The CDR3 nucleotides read TGTGCCAGTAGTCTACCGGGCTCGATGAAACGGCTGTTTTTT.

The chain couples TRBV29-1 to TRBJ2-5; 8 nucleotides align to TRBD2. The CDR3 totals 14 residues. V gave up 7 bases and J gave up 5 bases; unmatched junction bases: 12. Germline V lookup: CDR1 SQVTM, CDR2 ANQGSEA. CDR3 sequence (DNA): TGCAGCGCACGGACGGGAGGGCAGGGGGAGACCCAGTACTTC. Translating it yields CSARTGGQGETQYF. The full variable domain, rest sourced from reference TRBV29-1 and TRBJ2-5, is SAVISQKPSRDICQRGTSLTIQCQVDSQVTMMFWYRQQPGQSLTLIATANQGSEATYESGFVIDKFPISRPNLTFSTLTVSNMSPEDSSIYLCSARTGGQGETQYFGPGTRLLVL.

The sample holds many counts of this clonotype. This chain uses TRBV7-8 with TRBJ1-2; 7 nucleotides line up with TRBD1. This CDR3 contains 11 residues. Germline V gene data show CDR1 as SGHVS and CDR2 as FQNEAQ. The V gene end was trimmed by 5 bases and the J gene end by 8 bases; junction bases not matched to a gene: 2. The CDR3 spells CASSPGQGYTF. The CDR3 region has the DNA TGTGCCAGCAGCCCGGGACAGGGCTACACCTTC.

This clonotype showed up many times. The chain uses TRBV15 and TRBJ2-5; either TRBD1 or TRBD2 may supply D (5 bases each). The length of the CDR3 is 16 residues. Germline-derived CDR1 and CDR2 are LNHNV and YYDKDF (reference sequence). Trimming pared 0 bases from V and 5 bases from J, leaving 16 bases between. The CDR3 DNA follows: TGTGCCACCAGCAGAGACGGGGCAGCTTCCAGGGAGACCCAGTACTTC. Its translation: CATSRDGAASRETQYF.

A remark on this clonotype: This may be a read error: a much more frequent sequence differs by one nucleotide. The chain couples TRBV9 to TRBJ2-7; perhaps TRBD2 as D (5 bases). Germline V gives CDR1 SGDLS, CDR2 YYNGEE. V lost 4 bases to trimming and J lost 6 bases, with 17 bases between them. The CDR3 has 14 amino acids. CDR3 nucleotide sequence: TGTGCCAGCAGCCCTTCGTGGGCAGAGGGCGAGCAGTACTTC. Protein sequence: CASSPSWAEGEQYF.

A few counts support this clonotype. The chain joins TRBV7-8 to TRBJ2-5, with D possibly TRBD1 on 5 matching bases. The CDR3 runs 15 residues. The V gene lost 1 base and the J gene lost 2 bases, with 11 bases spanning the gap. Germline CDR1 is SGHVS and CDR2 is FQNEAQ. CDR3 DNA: TGTGCCAGCAGCTTAGGGGCAGGGAATCAAGAGACCCAGTACTTC. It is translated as CASSLGAGNQETQYF. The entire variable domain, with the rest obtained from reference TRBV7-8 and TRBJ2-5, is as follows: GAGVSQSPRYKVAKRGQDVALRCDPISGHVSLFWYQQALGQGPEFLTYFQNEAQLDKSGLPSDRFFAERPEGSVSTLKIQRTQQEDSAVYLCASSLGAGNQETQYFGPGTRLLVL.

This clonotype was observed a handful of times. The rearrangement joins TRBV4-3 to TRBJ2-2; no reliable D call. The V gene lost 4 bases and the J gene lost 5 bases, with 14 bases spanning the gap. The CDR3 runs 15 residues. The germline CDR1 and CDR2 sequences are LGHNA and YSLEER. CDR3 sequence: CASSLGSHQTGELFF. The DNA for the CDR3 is TGCGCCAGCAGCCTTGGAAGCCACCAGACCGGGGAGCTGTTTTTT.

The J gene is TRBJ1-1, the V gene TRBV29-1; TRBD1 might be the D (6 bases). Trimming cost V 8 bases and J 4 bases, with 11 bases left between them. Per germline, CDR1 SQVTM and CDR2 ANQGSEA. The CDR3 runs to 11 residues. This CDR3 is CSLHRATEAFF. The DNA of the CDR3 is TGCAGCTTACACAGGGCCACTGAAGCTTTCTTT.

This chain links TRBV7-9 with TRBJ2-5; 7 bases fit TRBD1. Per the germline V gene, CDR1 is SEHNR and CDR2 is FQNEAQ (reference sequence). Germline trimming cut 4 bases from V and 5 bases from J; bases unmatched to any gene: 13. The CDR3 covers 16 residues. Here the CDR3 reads CASSSRRQGFQETQYF. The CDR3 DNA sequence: TGTGCCAGCAGCTCACGACGACAGGGCTTTCAGGAGACCCAGTACTTC.

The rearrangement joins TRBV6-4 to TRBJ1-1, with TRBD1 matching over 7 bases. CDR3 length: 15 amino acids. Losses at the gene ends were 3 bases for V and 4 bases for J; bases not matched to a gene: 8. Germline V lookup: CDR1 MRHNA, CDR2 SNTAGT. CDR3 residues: CASSEATGSSTEAFF. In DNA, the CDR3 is TGTGCCAGCAGTGAGGCGACAGGGAGTAGCACTGAAGCTTTCTTT.

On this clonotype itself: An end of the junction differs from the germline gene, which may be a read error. The CDR3 protein is CGAGGNRGSQETQYF. CDR3 DNA sequence: TGCGGTGCCGGAGGCAACCGGGGGAGTCAAGAGACCCAGTACTTC. The J gene is TRBJ2-5, the V gene TRBV20-1; tentatively, D is TRBD2 (6 bases). The CDR3 contains 15 residues. CDR1 and CDR2 (germline): DFQATT, SNEGSKA (reference sequence).

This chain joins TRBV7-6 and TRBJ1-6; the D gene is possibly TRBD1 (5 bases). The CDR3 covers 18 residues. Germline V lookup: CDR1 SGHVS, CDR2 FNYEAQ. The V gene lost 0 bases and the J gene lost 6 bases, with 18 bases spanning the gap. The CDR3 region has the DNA TGTGCCAGCAGCTTAGCGCACGGGGCCACCCCTAGTAATTCACCCCTCCACTTT. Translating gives CASSLAHGATPSNSPLHF.

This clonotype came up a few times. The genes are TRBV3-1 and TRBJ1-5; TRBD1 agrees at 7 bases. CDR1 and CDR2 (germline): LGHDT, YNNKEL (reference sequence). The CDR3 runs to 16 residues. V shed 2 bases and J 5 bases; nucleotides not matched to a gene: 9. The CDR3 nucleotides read TGTGCCAGCAGCCAAACTCTGACAGGGACTCATCAGCCCCAGCATTTT. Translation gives CASSQTLTGTHQPQHF.

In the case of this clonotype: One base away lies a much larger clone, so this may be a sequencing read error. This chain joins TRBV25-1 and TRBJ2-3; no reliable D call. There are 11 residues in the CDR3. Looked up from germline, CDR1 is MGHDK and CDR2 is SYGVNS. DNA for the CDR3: TGTGCCAGCATCTACACACATACGCAGTATTTT. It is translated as CASIYTHTQYF.

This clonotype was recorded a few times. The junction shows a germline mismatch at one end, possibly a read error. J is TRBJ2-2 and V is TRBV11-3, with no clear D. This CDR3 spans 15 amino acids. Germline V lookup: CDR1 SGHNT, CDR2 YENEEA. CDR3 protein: CASSSHVFTTGELFF. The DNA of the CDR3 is TGCGCCAGCAGCTCACACGTATTTACCACCGGGGAGCTGTTTTTT.

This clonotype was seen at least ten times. CDR3 loop: CASSIGQVSYEQYF. The CDR3 DNA is TGTGCCAGCAGCATCGGACAGGTTTCCTACGAGCAGTACTTC. This chain uses TRBV2 with TRBJ2-7; 7 positions agree with TRBD1. CDR1 is SNHLY and CDR2 is FYNNEI in the germline V gene. J gave up 1 base and V 6 bases, and 6 bases lay outside the gene matches. The CDR3 spans 14 residues.

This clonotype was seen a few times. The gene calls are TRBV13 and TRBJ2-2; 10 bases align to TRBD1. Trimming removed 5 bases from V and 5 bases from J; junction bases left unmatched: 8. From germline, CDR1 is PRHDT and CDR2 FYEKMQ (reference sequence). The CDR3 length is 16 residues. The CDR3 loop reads CASSAWDRGETGELFF. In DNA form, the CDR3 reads TGTGCCAGCAGCGCCTGGGACAGGGGAGAAACCGGGGAGCTGTTTTTT.

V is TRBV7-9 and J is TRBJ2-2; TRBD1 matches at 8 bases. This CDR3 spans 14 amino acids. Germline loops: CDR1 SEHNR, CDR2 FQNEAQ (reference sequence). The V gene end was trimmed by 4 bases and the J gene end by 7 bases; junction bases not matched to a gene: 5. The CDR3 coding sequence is TGTGCCAGCAGCTGGACAGGGCAGGACGGGGAGCTGTTTTTT. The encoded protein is CASSWTGQDGELFF.

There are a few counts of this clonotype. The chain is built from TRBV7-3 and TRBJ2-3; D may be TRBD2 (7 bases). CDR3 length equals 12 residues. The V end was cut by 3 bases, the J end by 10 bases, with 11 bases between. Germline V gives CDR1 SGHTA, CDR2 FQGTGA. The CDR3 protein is CASSFGGGAQYF. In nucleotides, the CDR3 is TGTGCCAGCAGCTTCGGAGGGGGGGCGCAGTATTTT.

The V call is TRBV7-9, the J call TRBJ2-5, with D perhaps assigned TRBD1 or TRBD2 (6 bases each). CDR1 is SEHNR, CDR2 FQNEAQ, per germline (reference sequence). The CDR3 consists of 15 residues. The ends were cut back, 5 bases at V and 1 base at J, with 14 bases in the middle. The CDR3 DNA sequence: TGTGCCAGCAGCGTAAGGGGGGAGGTCCAAGAGACCCAGTACTTC. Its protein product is CASSVRGEVQETQYF. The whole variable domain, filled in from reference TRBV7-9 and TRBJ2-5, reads DTGVSQNPRHKITKRGQNVTFRCDPISEHNRLYWYRQTLGQGPEFLTYFQNEAQLEKSRLLSDRFSAERPKGSFSTLEIQRTEQGDSAMYLCASSVRGEVQETQYFGPGTRLLVL.